The following is a TCR beta chain sequence with its context. Germline V CDR1 and CDR2: LGHNA, YSLEER. This CDR3 has 11 amino acids. V gave up 0 bases and J gave up 12 bases, with 6 bases separating them. The record originates from a study of technical replicates of blood from several donors. This table comes from immunoSEQ multiplex PCR, and its TCRdb copy is limited to in-frame clones, with some not included. Of roughly 59,000 clones listed, approximately 86% are singletons. The rearrangement links TRBV4-3 to TRBJ2-1; D is undetermined. Sequenced material: PBMCs. The TCR originated in a human donor in good health. Some clones in this sample may be carry-over from other donors' samples. The CDR3 nucleotides are TGCGCCAGCAGCCAAGATCGGGTGCAGTTCTTC. Translating gives CASSQDRVQFF.